This T cell receptor beta chain comes out of a study of preoperative IRX-2 immunotherapy in early breast cancer. Treatment: preoperative locoregional IRX-2 cytokine immunotherapy. This phase Ib study tested locoregional IRX-2 cytokine immunotherapy given before surgery. CDR3 size: 13 residues. Germline values: CDR1 ENHRY, CDR2 SYGVKD. V lost 11 bases to trimming and J lost 7 bases, with 17 bases between them. TCRdb keeps only in-frame clones here, not all; method: immunoSEQ multiplex PCR. The sample holds roughly 42,000 clones; approximately 77% are singletons and the top ten take approximately 1.2%. The source is a human donor with breast cancer. Sequencing was performed on tumor tissue, taken after IRX-2 immunotherapy. The chain combines TRBV10-3 with TRBJ2-2; D assignment may be TRBD1 or TRBD2 (5 bases each). The CDR3 DNA sequence: TGTGCCGGTGCCAGGGAGACGGGCGGGGAGCTGTTTTTT. This sequence encodes CAGARETGGELFF.